This record concerns one TCR beta chain sequence. This record comes from a study of blood T cell repertoires in COVID-19. Turning to the study itself: Acute-phase and convalescent COVID-19 samples originated in the United States, Italy and Spain. T cells, B-cell-depleted T cells, or PBMCs supplied cDNA or gDNA.

As processed by the authors: The assay estimated nucleated cells by amplifying reference gene primers. This table comes from immunoSEQ multiplex PCR, and its TCRdb copy is limited to in-frame clones, with some not included. V and J calls and clone size are as listed in that table; D and trimming were resolved from the DNA. Of about 270,000 clones in the sample, over 75% were seen once. This CDR3 is 12 amino acids long. Trimming stripped 3 bases from V and 9 bases from J, with 9 bases between. Germline values: CDR1 SEHNR, CDR2 FQNEAQ (reference sequence). The specimen sequenced was peripheral blood. The receptor comes from a human donor in a cohort sampled during active COVID-19. This sequence joins TRBV7-9 and TRBJ2-1, with a possible D match to TRBD2 (6 bases). This CDR3 is CASSFAAGEQFF. CDR3 bases: TGTGCCAGCAGCTTCGCAGCGGGTGAGCAGTTCTTC.